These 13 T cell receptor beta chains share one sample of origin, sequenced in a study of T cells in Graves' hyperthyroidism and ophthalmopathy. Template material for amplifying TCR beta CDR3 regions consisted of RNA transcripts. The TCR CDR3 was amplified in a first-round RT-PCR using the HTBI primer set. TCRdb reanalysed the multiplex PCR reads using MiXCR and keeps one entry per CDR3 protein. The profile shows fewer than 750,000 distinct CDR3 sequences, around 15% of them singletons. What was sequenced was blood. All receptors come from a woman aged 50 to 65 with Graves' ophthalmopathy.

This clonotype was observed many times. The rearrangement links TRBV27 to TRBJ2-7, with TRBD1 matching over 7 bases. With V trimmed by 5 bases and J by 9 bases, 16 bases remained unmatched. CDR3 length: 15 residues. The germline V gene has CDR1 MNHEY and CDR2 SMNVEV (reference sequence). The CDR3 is CASSRTRDSGSRQYF. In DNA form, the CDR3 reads TGTGCCAGCAGTAGAACCCGGGACAGCGGTTCAAGGCAGTACTTC.

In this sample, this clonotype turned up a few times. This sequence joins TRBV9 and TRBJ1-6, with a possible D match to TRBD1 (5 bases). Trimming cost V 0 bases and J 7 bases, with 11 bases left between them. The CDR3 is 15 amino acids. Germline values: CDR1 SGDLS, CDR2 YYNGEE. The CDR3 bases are TGTGCCAGCAGCGTAGACGGGGCGCCGAATTCACCCCTCCACTTT. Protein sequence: CASSVDGAPNSPLHF.

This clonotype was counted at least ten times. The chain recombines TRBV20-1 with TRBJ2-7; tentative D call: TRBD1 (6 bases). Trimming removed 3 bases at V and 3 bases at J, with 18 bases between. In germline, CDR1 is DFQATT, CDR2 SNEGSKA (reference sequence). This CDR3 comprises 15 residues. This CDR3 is CSARPTAGVIYEQYF. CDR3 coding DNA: TGCAGTGCTAGGCCCACGGCAGGGGTTATCTACGAGCAGTACTTC.

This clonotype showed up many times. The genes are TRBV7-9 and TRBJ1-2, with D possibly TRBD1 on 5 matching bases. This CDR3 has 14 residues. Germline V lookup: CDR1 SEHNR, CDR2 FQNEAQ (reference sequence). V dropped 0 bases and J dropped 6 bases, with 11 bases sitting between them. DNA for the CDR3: TGTGCCAGCAGCTTAGCTCAGGGAATACATGGCTACACCTTC. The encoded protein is CASSLAQGIHGYTF.

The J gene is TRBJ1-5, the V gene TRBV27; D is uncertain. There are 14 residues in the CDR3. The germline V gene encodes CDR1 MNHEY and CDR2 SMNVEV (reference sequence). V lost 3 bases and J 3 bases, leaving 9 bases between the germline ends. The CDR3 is CASSLSRTNQPQHF. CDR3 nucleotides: TGTGCCAGCAGTTTGTCCAGAACCAATCAGCCCCAGCATTTT.

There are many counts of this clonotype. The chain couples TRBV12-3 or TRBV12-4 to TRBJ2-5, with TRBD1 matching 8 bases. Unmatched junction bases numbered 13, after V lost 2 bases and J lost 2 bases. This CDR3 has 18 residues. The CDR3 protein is CASSLTGTGVRRQETQYF. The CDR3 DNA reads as TGTGCCAGCAGTTTAACCGGGACAGGAGTACGGAGACAAGAGACCCAGTACTTC.

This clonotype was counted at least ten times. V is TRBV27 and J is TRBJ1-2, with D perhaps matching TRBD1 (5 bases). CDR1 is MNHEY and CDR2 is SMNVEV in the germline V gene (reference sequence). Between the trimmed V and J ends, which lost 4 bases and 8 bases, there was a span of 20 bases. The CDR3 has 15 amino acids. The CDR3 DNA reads TGTGCCAGCAGTTCACGCCGGGGGAAGTCTCGGGGCTACACCTTC. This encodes CASSSRRGKSRGYTF.

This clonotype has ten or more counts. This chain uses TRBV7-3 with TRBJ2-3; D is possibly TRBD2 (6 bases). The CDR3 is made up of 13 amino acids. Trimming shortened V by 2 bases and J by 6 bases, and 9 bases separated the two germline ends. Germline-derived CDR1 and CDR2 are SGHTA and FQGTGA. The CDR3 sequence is CASSLRGRDTQYF. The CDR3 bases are TGTGCCAGCAGCTTACGGGGGAGGGATACGCAGTATTTT.

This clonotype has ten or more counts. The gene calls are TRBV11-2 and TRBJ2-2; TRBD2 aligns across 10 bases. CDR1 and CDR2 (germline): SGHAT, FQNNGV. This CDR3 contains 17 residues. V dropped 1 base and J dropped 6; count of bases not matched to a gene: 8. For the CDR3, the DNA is TGTGCCAGCAGCTTAGGTGCTAGCGGGAGTAACGCCGGGGAGCTGTTTTTT. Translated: CASSLGASGSNAGELFF.

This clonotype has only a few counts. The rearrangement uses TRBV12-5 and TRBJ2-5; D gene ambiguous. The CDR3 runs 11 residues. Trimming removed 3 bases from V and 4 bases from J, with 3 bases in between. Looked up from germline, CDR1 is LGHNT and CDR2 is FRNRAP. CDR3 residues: CASGFGETQYF. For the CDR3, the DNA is TGTGCTAGTGGTTTTGGAGAGACCCAGTACTTC.

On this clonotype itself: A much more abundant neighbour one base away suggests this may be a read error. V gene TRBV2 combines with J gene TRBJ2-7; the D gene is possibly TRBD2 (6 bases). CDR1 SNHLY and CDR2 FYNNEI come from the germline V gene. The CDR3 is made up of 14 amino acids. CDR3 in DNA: TGTGCCAGCAGGGGTGATGGGGGGACCTACGAGCAGCACTTC. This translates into CASRGDGGTYEQHF.

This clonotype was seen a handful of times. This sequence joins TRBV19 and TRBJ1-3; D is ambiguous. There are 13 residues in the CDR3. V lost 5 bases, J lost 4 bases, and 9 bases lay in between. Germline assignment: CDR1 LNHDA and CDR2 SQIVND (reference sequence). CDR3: CASSVYPGNTIYF. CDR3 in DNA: TGTGCCAGTAGTGTCTATCCAGGAAACACCATATATTTT.

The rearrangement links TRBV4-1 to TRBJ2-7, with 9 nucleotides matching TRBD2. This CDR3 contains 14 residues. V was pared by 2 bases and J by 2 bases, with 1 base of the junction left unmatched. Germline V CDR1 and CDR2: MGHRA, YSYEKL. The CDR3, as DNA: TGCGCCAGCAGCCAAAGCGGGAGGACCTACGAGCAGTACTTC. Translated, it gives CASSQSGRTYEQYF.